Shown below are 20 T cell receptor beta chains from a single sample sequenced in a study of cytomegalovirus exposure and HLA in healthy donors. Sequenced by immunoSEQ multiplex PCR; TCRdb stores in-frame clones only, minus some. This sample has over 150,000 clones, with 85% to 90% found just once. The sequencing input was PBMCs. Receptor source: a human donor in good health.

V usage is TRBV15 and J usage is TRBJ1-2; 8 positions match TRBD1. CDR3 length equals 16 residues. Germline lookup yields CDR1 LNHNV and CDR2 YYDKDF (reference sequence). J gave up 5 bases and V 0 bases, and 8 bases lay outside the gene matches. The CDR3 DNA is TGTGCCACCAGCAGAGATCTACAGGGGGGGGTTTATGGCTACACCTTC. Protein: CATSRDLQGGVYGYTF.

The chain uses TRBV7-9 and TRBJ2-1, with TRBD2 identical over 14 bases. The CDR3 sequence is 18 residues long. In germline, CDR1 is SEHNR, CDR2 FQNEAQ (reference sequence). With V trimmed by 5 bases and J by 1 base, 7 bases remained unmatched. The CDR3 protein is CASSGTSGRIGSYNEQFF. The CDR3 coding sequence is TGTGCCAGCAGCGGGACTAGCGGGAGAATTGGTTCCTACAATGAGCAGTTCTTC.

The V gene is TRBV2, the J gene TRBJ2-2, with D perhaps TRBD1 (6 bases). Germline values: CDR1 SNHLY, CDR2 FYNNEI. There are 15 residues in the CDR3. The ends were cut back, 4 bases at V and 4 bases at J, with 13 bases in the middle. The CDR3 reads CASSAGVSLTGELFF. As DNA, the CDR3 is TGTGCCAGCAGTGCAGGGGTTTCGCTCACCGGGGAGCTGTTTTTT.

The chain combines TRBV15 with TRBJ2-7; possible D gene TRBD1, 6 bases. The CDR3 contains 15 residues. Germline values: CDR1 LNHNV, CDR2 YYDKDF (reference sequence). V gave up 6 bases and J gave up 0 bases, with 15 bases separating them. DNA of the CDR3: TGTGCCACCAGACTGGGGGCAGGGAGCTCCTACGAGCAGTACTTC. This gives the protein CATRLGAGSSYEQYF.

CDR3 amino acids: CASGELAGSYNEQFF. In DNA form, the CDR3 reads TGCGCCAGCGGCGAACTAGCGGGTTCCTACAATGAGCAGTTCTTC. J is TRBJ2-1 and V is TRBV5-1, with 9 bases that match TRBD2. Per germline, CDR1 SGHRS and CDR2 YFSETQ. V gave up 7 bases and J gave up 1 base; unmatched junction bases: 6. The CDR3 sequence is 15 residues long.

V gene TRBV19 combines with J gene TRBJ2-7, with no clear D. Trimming took 1 base from V and 4 from J, leaving 8 bases between them. Germline assignment: CDR1 LNHDA and CDR2 SQIVND (reference sequence). This CDR3 spans 13 amino acids. CDR3 loop: CASSIATKYEQYF. The CDR3 nucleotides read TGTGCCAGTAGTATAGCTACTAAATACGAGCAGTACTTC.

The chain joins TRBV4-1 to TRBJ1-3; 7 nucleotides agree with TRBD1. The CDR3 totals 16 residues. Losses at the gene ends were 4 bases for V and 3 bases for J; bases not matched to a gene: 9. CDR1 MGHRA and CDR2 YSYEKL come from the germline V gene. The CDR3 coding sequence is TGCGCCAGCAGCCCCACCGACAGGGCAAGTGGAAACACCATATATTTT. It translates to CASSPTDRASGNTIYF.

The chain uses TRBV10-2 and TRBJ2-7; D might be TRBD2 (7 bases). CDR1 and CDR2 (germline): WSHSY, SAAADI. V was shortened by 6 bases and J by 5 bases, with 20 bases between the two germline ends. The CDR3 consists of 15 residues. As DNA, the CDR3 is TGCGCCAGCAGAGTGGGGGGCGGGAGCACCCACGAGCAGTACTTC. As protein: CASRVGGGSTHEQYF.

V is TRBV7-3 and J is TRBJ2-7; D might be TRBD1 (7 bases). The CDR3 consists of 13 residues. Trimming took off 5 bases at V and 5 bases at J, with 13 bases between the two ends. The germline V gene has CDR1 SGHTA and CDR2 FQGTGA. The CDR3 DNA sequence: TGTGCCAGCAGCCGCGGAGGGGGCCACGAGCAGTACTTC. It translates to CASSRGGGHEQYF.

The V call is TRBV19, the J call TRBJ1-3; D is unresolved. Germline V gene sequence: CDR1 LNHDA, CDR2 SQIVND (reference sequence). The length of the CDR3 is 14 residues. The V and J ends lost 8 bases and 0 bases respectively, with 11 bases between them. The CDR3 loop is CASSKESSGNTIYF. For the CDR3, the DNA is TGTGCCAGTTCTAAAGAAAGCTCTGGAAACACCATATATTTT. The full variable domain, completed using reference TRBV19 and TRBJ1-3, is DGGITQSPKYLFRKEGQNVTLSCEQNLNHDAMYWYRQDPGQGLRLIYYSQIVNDFQKGDIAEGYSVSREKKESFPLTVTSAQKNPTAFYLCASSKESSGNTIYFGEGSWLTVV.

The chain carries TRBV14 and TRBJ1-4, with D perhaps matching TRBD1 (5 bases). The V gene's germline CDR1 is SGHDN and CDR2 FVKESK. V was shortened by 5 bases and J by 6 bases, with 13 bases between the two germline ends. This CDR3 region has 14 residues. CDR3 sequence (DNA): TGTGCCAGCAGCGCGGGGGTCCGGGATGAAAAACTGTTTTTT. Its protein is CASSAGVRDEKLFF.

The sample holds a few counts of this clone. The chain carries TRBV6-5 and TRBJ1-1; D perhaps matches TRBD1 (5 bases). Germline V CDR1 and CDR2: MNHEY, SVGAGI. The CDR3 has 14 amino acids. The V end was cut by 1 base, the J end by 4 bases, with 10 bases between. The CDR3 loop reads CASSYWRGRTEAFF. In nucleotides, the CDR3 is TGTGCCAGCAGTTACTGGCGGGGACGCACTGAAGCTTTCTTT.

CDR3 nucleotides: TGCGCCAGCAGCGGACTAGCGGGAGGGCCCTACAATGAGCAGTTCTTC. It codes for CASSGLAGGPYNEQFF. The J gene is TRBJ2-1, the V gene TRBV5-1, with TRBD2 identical over 15 bases. This CDR3 is built from 16 residues. Trimming took 4 bases from V and 2 from J; bases not matched to a gene: 1. Germline CDR1 is SGHRS and CDR2 is YFSETQ. Filled out from reference TRBV5-1 and TRBJ2-1, the complete variable domain reads KAGVTQTPRYLIKTRGQQVTLSCSPISGHRSVSWYQQTPGQGLQFLFEYFSETQRNKGNFPGRFSGRQFSNSRSEMNVSTLELGDSALYLCASSGLAGGPYNEQFFGPGTRLTVL.

The J gene is TRBJ1-3, the V gene TRBV15; weak D call: TRBD1 (5 bases). The germline V gene has CDR1 LNHNV and CDR2 YYDKDF (reference sequence). This CDR3 contains 14 residues. Between the trimmed V and J ends, which lost 8 bases and 2 bases, there was a span of 13 bases. The CDR3 reads CATSAGGAGNTIYF. The CDR3 DNA follows: TGTGCCACCTCCGCCGGGGGAGCTGGAAACACCATATATTTT.

The V and J genes are TRBV27 and TRBJ2-3; no clear D. V shed 8 bases and J shed 10 bases, with 22 bases lying between them. Germline assignment: CDR1 MNHEY and CDR2 SMNVEV (reference sequence). CDR3 length: 14 residues. The CDR3 region has the DNA TGTGCCAGCGGCTTTAACCTCCAGTCCTCCCCGCAGTATTTT. This encodes CASGFNLQSSPQYF.

The CDR3 nucleotides are TGTGCCAGCAGACCCACAGGGTTCCACGAGCAGTACTTC. Translating it yields CASRPTGFHEQYF. The chain links TRBV28 to TRBJ2-7; TRBD1 might be the D (6 bases). CDR3 length: 13 residues. Trimming removed 6 bases from V and 5 bases from J, with 14 bases in between. Germline assignment: CDR1 MDHEN and CDR2 SYDVKM. Variable domain in full (rest from reference TRBV28 and TRBJ2-7): DVKVTQSSRYLVKRTGEKVFLECVQDMDHENMFWYRQDPGLGLRLIYFSYDVKMKEKGDIPEGYSVSREKKERFSLILESASTNQTSMYLCASRPTGFHEQYFGPGTRLTVT.

This clone appeared once. This chain joins TRBV2 and TRBJ1-4; unclear D gene. CDR1 is SNHLY, CDR2 FYNNEI, per germline. Deletions cut 5 bases from V and 2 bases from J, with 9 bases between. The CDR3 sequence is 14 residues long. The CDR3 here is CASSTMATNEKLFF. The CDR3 nucleotides read TGTGCCAGCAGTACCATGGCCACTAATGAAAAACTGTTTTTT.

The chain recombines TRBV13 with TRBJ2-3; perhaps TRBD1 as D (6 bases). The CDR3 is 16 residues long. Trimming left V 3 bases short and J 0 bases short, with 13 bases between. The germline gives CDR1 PRHDT, CDR2 FYEKMQ (reference sequence). This CDR3 is CASSFRDKGSTDTQYF. CDR3 coding DNA: TGTGCCAGCAGCTTCCGGGACAAGGGCAGCACAGATACGCAGTATTTT.

This rearrangement joins TRBV30 to TRBJ2-5, with D possibly matching TRBD2 (5 bases). V was trimmed by 3 bases and J by 0 bases, leaving 14 bases between them. Germline-derived CDR1 and CDR2 are GTSNPN and SVGIG (reference sequence). The CDR3 consists of 15 residues. CDR3 DNA: TGTGCCTGGAGAGAACGGACTCTGTACCAAGAGACCCAGTACTTC. Translating it yields CAWRERTLYQETQYF.

This chain connects TRBV27 to TRBJ2-7; D is perhaps TRBD2 (5 bases). The CDR3 is 13 residues long. With 2 bases removed from V and 5 bases from J, the gap between germline ends came to 10 bases. Germline V CDR1 and CDR2: MNHEY, SMNVEV (reference sequence). CDR3 nucleotides: TGTGCCAGCAGTTTAACTAGTGTGAACGAGCAGTACTTC. Amino acids: CASSLTSVNEQYF.